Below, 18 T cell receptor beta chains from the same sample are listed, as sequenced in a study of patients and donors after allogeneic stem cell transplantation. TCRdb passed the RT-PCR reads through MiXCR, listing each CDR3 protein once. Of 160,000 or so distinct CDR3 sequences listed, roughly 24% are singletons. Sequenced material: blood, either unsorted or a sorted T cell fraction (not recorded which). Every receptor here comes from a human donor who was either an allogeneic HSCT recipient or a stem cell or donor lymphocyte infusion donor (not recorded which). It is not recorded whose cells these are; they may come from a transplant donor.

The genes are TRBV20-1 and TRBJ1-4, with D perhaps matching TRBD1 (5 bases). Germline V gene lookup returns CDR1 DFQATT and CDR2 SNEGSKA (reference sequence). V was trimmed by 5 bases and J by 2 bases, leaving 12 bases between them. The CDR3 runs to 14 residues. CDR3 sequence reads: CSAARGPTNEKLFF. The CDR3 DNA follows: TGCAGTGCTGCAAGGGGTCCCACTAATGAAAAACTGTTTTTT.

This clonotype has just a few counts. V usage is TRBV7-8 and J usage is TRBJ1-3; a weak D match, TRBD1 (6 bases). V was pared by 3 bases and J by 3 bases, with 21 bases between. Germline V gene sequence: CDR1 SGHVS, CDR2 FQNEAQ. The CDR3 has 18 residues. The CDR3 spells CASSFLIPNTGYGNTIYF. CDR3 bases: TGTGCCAGCAGCTTCCTAATCCCAAATACAGGGTATGGAAACACCATATATTTT. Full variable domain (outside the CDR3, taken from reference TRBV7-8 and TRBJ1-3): GAGVSQSPRYKVAKRGQDVALRCDPISGHVSLFWYQQALGQGPEFLTYFQNEAQLDKSGLPSDRFFAERPEGSVSTLKIQRTQQEDSAVYLCASSFLIPNTGYGNTIYFGEGSWLTVV.

The CDR3 DNA reads TGCAGCGTTGAGACGTATTCAAGTTACGAGCAGTACTTC. Its protein product is CSVETYSSYEQYF. The rearrangement links TRBV29-1 to TRBJ2-7; no clear D. CDR1 SQVTM and CDR2 ANQGSEA come from the germline V gene. The CDR3 loop spans 13 amino acids. Deletions cut 3 bases from V and 4 bases from J, with 13 bases between.

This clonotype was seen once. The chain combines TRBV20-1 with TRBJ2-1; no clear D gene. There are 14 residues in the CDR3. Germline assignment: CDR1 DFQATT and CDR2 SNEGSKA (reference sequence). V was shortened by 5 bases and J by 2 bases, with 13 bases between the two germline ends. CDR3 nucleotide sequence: TGCAGTGCTGGTACTACTCAAACCTACAATGAGCAGTTCTTC. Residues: CSAGTTQTYNEQFF.

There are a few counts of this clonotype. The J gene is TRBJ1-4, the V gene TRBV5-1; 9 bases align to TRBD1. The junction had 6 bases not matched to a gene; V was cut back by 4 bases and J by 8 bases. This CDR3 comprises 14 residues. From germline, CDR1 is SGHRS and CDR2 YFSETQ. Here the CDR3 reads CASSPQGAREKLFF. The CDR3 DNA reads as TGCGCCAGCAGCCCACAGGGGGCAAGGGAAAAACTGTTTTTT.

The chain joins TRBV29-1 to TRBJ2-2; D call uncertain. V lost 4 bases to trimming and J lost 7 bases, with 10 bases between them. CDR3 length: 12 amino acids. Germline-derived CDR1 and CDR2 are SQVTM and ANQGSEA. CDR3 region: CSVVVEVGELFF. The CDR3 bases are TGCAGCGTTGTGGTAGAGGTCGGGGAGCTGTTTTTT.

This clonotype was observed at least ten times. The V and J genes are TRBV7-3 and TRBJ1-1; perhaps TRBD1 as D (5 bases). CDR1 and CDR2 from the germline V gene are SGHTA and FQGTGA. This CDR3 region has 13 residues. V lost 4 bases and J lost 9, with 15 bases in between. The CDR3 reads CASSWDGAGQAFF. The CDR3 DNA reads TGTGCCAGCAGCTGGGACGGGGCAGGGCAAGCTTTCTTT. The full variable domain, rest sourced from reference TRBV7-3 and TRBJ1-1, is GAGVSQTPSNKVTEKGKYVELRCDPISGHTALYWYRQSLGQGPEFLIYFQGTGAADDSGLPNDRFFAVRPEGSVSTLKIQRTERGDSAVYLCASSWDGAGQAFFGQGTRLTVV.

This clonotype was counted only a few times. CDR3 nucleotide sequence: TGTGCCAGCAGCGTAGATCCTCGGGACACTGAAGCTTTCTTT. Protein: CASSVDPRDTEAFF. The chain links TRBV9 to TRBJ1-1; unclear D gene. V shed 0 bases and J shed 3 bases, with 9 bases lying between them. The CDR3 runs 14 residues. Germline V gene data show CDR1 as SGDLS and CDR2 as YYNGEE. Complete variable domain (other parts from reference TRBV9 and TRBJ1-1): DSGVTQTPKHLITATGQRVTLRCSPRSGDLSVYWYQQSLDQGLQFLIQYYNGEERAKGNILERFSAQQFPDLHSELNLSSLELGDSALYFCASSVDPRDTEAFFGQGTRLTVV.

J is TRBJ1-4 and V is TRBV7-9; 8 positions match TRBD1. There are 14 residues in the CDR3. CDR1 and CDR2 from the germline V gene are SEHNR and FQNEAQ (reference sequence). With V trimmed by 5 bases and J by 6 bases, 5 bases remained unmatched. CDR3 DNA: TGTGCCAGCAGCCAGCAGGGGGCGGATGAAAAACTGTTTTTT. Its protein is CASSQQGADEKLFF.

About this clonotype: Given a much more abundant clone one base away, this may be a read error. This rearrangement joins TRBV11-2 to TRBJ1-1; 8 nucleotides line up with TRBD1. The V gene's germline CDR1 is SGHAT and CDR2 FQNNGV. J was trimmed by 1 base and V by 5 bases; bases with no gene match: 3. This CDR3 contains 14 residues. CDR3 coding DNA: TGTGCCAGCAGCCCGGACAGGGAGAACACTGAAGCTTTCTTT. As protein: CASSPDRENTEAFF. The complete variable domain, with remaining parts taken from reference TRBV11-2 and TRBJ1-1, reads EAGVAQSPRYKIIEKRQSVAFWCNPISGHATLYWYQQILGQGPKLLIQFQNNGVVDDSQLPKDRFSAERLKGVDSTLKIQPAKLEDSAVYLCASSPDRENTEAFFGQGTRLTVV.

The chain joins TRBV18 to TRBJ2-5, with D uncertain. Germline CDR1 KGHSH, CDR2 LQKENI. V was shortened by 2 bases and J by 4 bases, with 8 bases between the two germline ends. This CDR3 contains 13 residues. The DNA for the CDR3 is TGTGCCAGCTCACCATCTAGTCTAGAGACCCAGTACTTC. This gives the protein CASSPSSLETQYF.

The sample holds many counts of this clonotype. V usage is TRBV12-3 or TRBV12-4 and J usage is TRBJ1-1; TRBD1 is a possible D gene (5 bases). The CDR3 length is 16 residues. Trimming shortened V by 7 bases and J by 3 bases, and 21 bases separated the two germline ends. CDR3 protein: CASTPSRGPKDTEAFF. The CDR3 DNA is TGTGCCAGCACCCCATCGAGGGGTCCTAAGGACACTGAAGCTTTCTTT.

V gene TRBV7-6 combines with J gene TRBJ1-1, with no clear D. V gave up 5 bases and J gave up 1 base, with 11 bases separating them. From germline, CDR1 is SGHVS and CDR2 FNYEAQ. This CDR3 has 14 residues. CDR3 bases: TGTGCCAGCAGCCAGGTAGGGAGGAACACTGAAGCTTTCTTT. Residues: CASSQVGRNTEAFF.

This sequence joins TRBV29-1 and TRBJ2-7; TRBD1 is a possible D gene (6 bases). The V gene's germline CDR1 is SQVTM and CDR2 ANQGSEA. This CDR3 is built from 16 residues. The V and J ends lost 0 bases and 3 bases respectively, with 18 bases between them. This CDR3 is CSVEDLKSDSDYEQYF. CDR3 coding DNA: TGCAGCGTTGAAGATCTTAAATCGGACAGCGACTACGAGCAGTACTTC.

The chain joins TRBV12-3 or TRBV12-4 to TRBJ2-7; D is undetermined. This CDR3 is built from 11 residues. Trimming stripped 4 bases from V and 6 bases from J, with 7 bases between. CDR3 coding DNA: TGTGCCAGCAGTTGGCTAGGCGAGCAGTACTTC. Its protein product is CASSWLGEQYF.

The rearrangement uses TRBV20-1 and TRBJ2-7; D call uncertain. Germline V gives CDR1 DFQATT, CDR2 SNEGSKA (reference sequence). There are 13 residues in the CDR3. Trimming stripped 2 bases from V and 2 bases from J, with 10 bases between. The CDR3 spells CSARHQRAYEQYF. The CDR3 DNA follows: TGCAGTGCTAGACACCAACGGGCCTACGAGCAGTACTTC.

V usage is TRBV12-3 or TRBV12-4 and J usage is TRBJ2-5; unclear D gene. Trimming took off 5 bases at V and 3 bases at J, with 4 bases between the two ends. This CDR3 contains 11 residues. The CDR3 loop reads CASSQEETQYF. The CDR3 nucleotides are TGTGCCAGCAGTCAGGAAGAGACCCAGTACTTC.

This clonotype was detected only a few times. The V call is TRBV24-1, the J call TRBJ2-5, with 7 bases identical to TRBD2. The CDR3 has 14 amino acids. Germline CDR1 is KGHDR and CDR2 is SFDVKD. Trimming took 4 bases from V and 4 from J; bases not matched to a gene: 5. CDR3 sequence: CATSESASGETQYF. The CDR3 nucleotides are TGTGCCACCAGTGAGAGTGCTAGCGGAGAGACCCAGTACTTC.